Below, 31 T cell receptor beta chains from the same sample are listed, as sequenced in a study of CD4+ T cells in melanoma. Using immunoSEQ multiplex PCR, the repertoire was profiled, and TCRdb retains in-frame clones only, with some absent. The profile shows some 16,000 clones, 60% to 80% of them singletons. The sequencing sample was made of cells from a culture (not recorded whether cultured in vitro). The source of these receptors is a human donor with melanoma.

Here the CDR3 reads CASSQGQGGGETQYF. For the CDR3, the DNA is TGTGCCAGCAGCCAGGGACAGGGCGGGGGGGAGACCCAGTACTTC. V usage is TRBV27 and J usage is TRBJ2-5; tentatively, D is TRBD1 (9 bases). The V end lost 6 bases, the J end lost 5 bases, and 19 bases lay between the germline ends. This CDR3 comprises 15 residues. CDR1 is MNHEY and CDR2 is SMNVEV in the germline V gene (reference sequence).

The chain is built from TRBV6-6 and TRBJ1-5, with D uncertain. The germline V gene has CDR1 MNHNY and CDR2 SVGAGI (reference sequence). V lost 0 bases and J lost 2, with 8 bases in between. CDR3 size: 15 residues. In nucleotides, the CDR3 is TGTGCCAGCAGTTACTCGTGGGGTGGCAATCAGCCCCAGCATTTT. It specifies CASSYSWGGNQPQHF.

V and J are TRBV6-5 and TRBJ2-3; D uncertain. In germline, CDR1 is MNHEY, CDR2 SVGAGI. Trimming cost V 0 bases and J 3 bases, with 7 bases left between them. The CDR3 is made up of 14 amino acids. The CDR3, as DNA: TGTGCCAGCAGTTACTCGGACGGAACAGATACGCAGTATTTT. This encodes CASSYSDGTDTQYF.

The V and J genes are TRBV9 and TRBJ2-1, with 13 bases aligning to TRBD2. This CDR3 has 15 residues. The V and J ends lost 0 bases and 10 bases, in that order; junction bases with no gene match: 4. Germline values: CDR1 SGDLS, CDR2 YYNGEE. Written as DNA, the CDR3 is TGTGCCAGCAGCGTAGCGACGACTAGCGGGGGGGAGCAGTTCTTC. Amino acids: CASSVATTSGGEQFF.

The chain has TRBV5-1 and TRBJ2-5; 7 bases are shared with TRBD1. Per the germline V gene, CDR1 is SGHRS and CDR2 is YFSETQ. The CDR3 sequence is 14 residues long. After removal of 1 base from V and 1 base from J, the junction contained 1 base not matched to a gene. The DNA for the CDR3 is TGCGCCAGCAGCTTGAGGGGGCCCCAAGAGACCCAGTACTTC. This sequence encodes CASSLRGPQETQYF.

The chain uses TRBV30 and TRBJ2-1; TRBD2 aligns across 7 bases. CDR3 length: 18 residues. CDR1 is GTSNPN and CDR2 is SVGIG in the germline V gene (reference sequence). V shed 0 bases, J shed 8 bases, and the junction held 19 bases outside the gene matches. The chain's CDR3 is CAWSVRAGGGRKTDEQFF. The CDR3 coding sequence is TGTGCCTGGAGTGTACGGGCTGGCGGGGGAAGAAAAACGGATGAGCAGTTCTTC.

The chain is built from TRBV11-2 and TRBJ2-5, with D perhaps matching TRBD1 or TRBD2 (5 bases each). V was shortened by 1 base and J by 1 base, with 13 bases between the two germline ends. This CDR3 region has 16 residues. Germline values: CDR1 SGHAT, CDR2 FQNNGV. CDR3 nucleotides: TGTGCCAGCAGCTTAGCCCGGGGCCCAGGCCAAGAGACCCAGTACTTC. Translated: CASSLARGPGQETQYF.

The chain has TRBV14 and TRBJ2-1; tentatively, D is TRBD2 (6 bases). Germline V gene data show CDR1 as SGHDN and CDR2 as FVKESK. This CDR3 region has 16 residues. Trimming pared 5 bases from V and 1 base from J, leaving 15 bases between. This CDR3 is CASSGRISKSYNEQFF. CDR3 nucleotide sequence: TGTGCCAGCAGCGGGAGGATTTCAAAATCCTACAATGAGCAGTTCTTC.

This clone is termed medium-sized (0.01 to 0.1%). The V gene is TRBV9, the J gene TRBJ2-1; 8 nucleotides line up with TRBD1. The CDR3 has 16 amino acids. Germline-derived CDR1 and CDR2 are SGDLS and YYNGEE. V dropped 0 bases and J dropped 7; count of bases not matched to a gene: 9. The CDR3 sequence is CASSVASQGAGNEQFF. The CDR3 DNA follows: TGTGCCAGCAGCGTAGCTAGCCAGGGGGCCGGGAATGAGCAGTTCTTC.

A few counts support this clone. J is TRBJ1-1 and V is TRBV6-5, with TRBD1 identical over 9 bases. V lost 5 bases and J lost 7; bases outside the gene matches: 8. The CDR3 contains 14 residues. Germline CDR1 and CDR2: MNHEY and SVGAGI. CDR3 amino acids: CASSPQGQGDEAFF. The DNA of the CDR3 is TGTGCCAGCAGTCCCCAGGGACAGGGTGATGAAGCTTTCTTT.

This clone was seen once. The chain employs TRBV19 and TRBJ1-5; D call uncertain. V shed 3 bases and J shed 7 bases, with 22 bases lying between them. Germline V gene lookup returns CDR1 LNHDA and CDR2 SQIVND (reference sequence). The CDR3 covers 17 residues. The CDR3 nucleotides read TGTGCCAGTAGTATGGCCATCTTAATGGGAGAGAGCCAGCCCCAGCATTTT. Its protein product is CASSMAILMGESQPQHF.

This chain connects TRBV6-6 to TRBJ2-7; D is undetermined. CDR1 and CDR2 (germline): MNHNY, SVGAGI (reference sequence). V was pared by 7 bases and J by 1 base, with 14 bases between. CDR3 length: 14 amino acids. CDR3 sequence reads: CASTVGPPSYEQYF. CDR3 DNA sequence: TGTGCCAGCACGGTTGGGCCGCCATCCTACGAGCAGTACTTC.

V gene TRBV30 combines with J gene TRBJ2-3; 12 nucleotides align to TRBD2. The CDR3 spans 16 residues. V shed 2 bases, J shed 5 bases, and the junction held 8 bases outside the gene matches. Germline assignment: CDR1 GTSNPN and CDR2 SVGIG (reference sequence). The CDR3 DNA is TGTGCCTGGAGTACGGGACTAGCGGGTTATGTAGATACGCAGTATTTT. This encodes CAWSTGLAGYVDTQYF. Variable domain in full (rest from reference TRBV30 and TRBJ2-3): SQTIHQWPATLVQPVGSPLSLECTVEGTSNPNLYWYRQAAGRGLQLLFYSVGIGQISSEVPQNLSASRPQDRQFILSSKKLLLSDSGFYLCAWSTGLAGYVDTQYFGPGTRLTVL.

This clone was counted only a few times. V usage is TRBV5-1 and J usage is TRBJ1-6; 7 bases match TRBD1. The germline gives CDR1 SGHRS, CDR2 YFSETQ. This CDR3 region has 14 residues. V dropped 3 bases and J dropped 10; count of bases not matched to a gene: 7. In DNA form, the CDR3 reads TGCGCCAGCAGCTCGGGACAGAGCAACTCACCCCTCCACTTT. Protein: CASSSGQSNSPLHF. Together with reference TRBV5-1 and TRBJ1-6, the CDR3 gives the full variable domain: KAGVTQTPRYLIKTRGQQVTLSCSPISGHRSVSWYQQTPGQGLQFLFEYFSETQRNKGNFPGRFSGRQFSNSRSEMNVSTLELGDSALYLCASSSGQSNSPLHFGNGTRLTVT.

The chain joins TRBV5-8 to TRBJ1-2; D gene unclear. There are 12 residues in the CDR3. Germline values: CDR1 SGHTS, CDR2 YDEGEE. V lost 2 bases and J lost 8, with 10 bases in between. CDR3: CASSLLREGYTF. CDR3 nucleotides: TGTGCCAGCAGCTTACTCCGGGAGGGCTACACCTTC.

V gene TRBV5-5 combines with J gene TRBJ1-4; D possibly corresponds to TRBD1 (5 bases). The V gene's germline CDR1 is SGHKS and CDR2 YYEKEE (reference sequence). The CDR3 is 15 residues long. Trimming left V 4 bases short and J 4 bases short, with 14 bases between. The CDR3 reads CASSPRGGINEKLFF. The CDR3 DNA follows: TGTGCCAGCAGCCCTCGGGGCGGAATTAATGAAAAACTGTTTTTT. Looking up the rest from reference TRBV5-5 and TRBJ1-4 gives the full variable domain: DAGVTQSPTHLIKTRGQQVTLRCSPISGHKSVSWYQQVLGQGPQFIFQYYEKEERGRGNFPDRFSARQFPNYSSELNVNALLLGDSALYLCASSPRGGINEKLFFGSGTQLSVL.

Only a few counts were recorded for this clone. V usage is TRBV30 and J usage is TRBJ1-2; TRBD1 matches 10 bases. J lost 7 bases, V lost 5 bases, and 13 bases had no gene match. The CDR3 length is 15 residues. The V gene's germline CDR1 is GTSNPN and CDR2 SVGIG (reference sequence). Written as DNA, the CDR3 is TGTGCCTGGGTGCCGTCCGGGACAGGGGTCGTTGGCTACACCTTC. Its translation: CAWVPSGTGVVGYTF.

The chain recombines TRBV5-6 with TRBJ2-3, with TRBD2 as a possible D gene (5 bases). Per the germline V gene, CDR1 is SGHDT and CDR2 is YYEEEE. CDR3 length: 15 amino acids. Trimming shortened V by 1 base and J by 2 bases, and 11 bases separated the two germline ends. CDR3 amino acids: CASSLRRLHTDTQYF. The DNA for the CDR3 is TGTGCCAGCAGCTTGCGGAGGCTCCACACAGATACGCAGTATTTT.

The chain has TRBV5-1 and TRBJ1-4, with D possibly TRBD1 on 6 matching bases. This CDR3 is 14 amino acids long. The ends were cut back, 1 base at V and 4 bases at J, with 8 bases in the middle. Germline V gene data show CDR1 as SGHRS and CDR2 as YFSETQ. The CDR3 region is CASSLTGINEKLFF. As DNA, the CDR3 is TGCGCCAGCAGCTTGACAGGGATTAATGAAAAACTGTTTTTT.

The CDR3 DNA reads as TGTGCCAGTAGTATAGGGGACAGGCCCCACAAGCAGTTCTTC. This codes for CASSIGDRPHKQFF. The rearrangement links TRBV19 to TRBJ2-1; 8 bases align to TRBD1. In germline, CDR1 is LNHDA, CDR2 SQIVND (reference sequence). CDR3 size: 14 residues. Germline trimming cut 1 base from V and 11 bases from J; bases unmatched to any gene: 7.

The J gene is TRBJ1-3, the V gene TRBV6-1; D gene ambiguous. The ends were cut back, 7 bases at V and 0 bases at J, with 13 bases in the middle. The germline V gene encodes CDR1 MNHNS and CDR2 SASEGT. The CDR3 loop spans 15 amino acids. DNA of the CDR3: TGTGCCAGCACCCTGATCCCAACCTCTGGAAACACCATATATTTT. Encoded protein: CASTLIPTSGNTIYF.

CDR3 region: CASRRQEYQETQYF. CDR3 DNA: TGTGCCAGCAGGAGGCAGGAGTACCAAGAGACCCAGTACTTC. This chain links TRBV6-6 with TRBJ2-5; D not resolved. The V end was cut by 6 bases, the J end by 0 bases, with 11 bases between. This CDR3 contains 14 residues. CDR1 MNHNY and CDR2 SVGAGI come from the germline V gene (reference sequence).

This clone qualifies as medium-sized. The chain couples TRBV27 to TRBJ1-5; no reliable D call. The CDR3 is made up of 16 amino acids. The V end lost 6 bases, the J end lost 0 bases, and 15 bases lay between the germline ends. CDR1 is MNHEY, CDR2 SMNVEV, per germline (reference sequence). CDR3 sequence (DNA): TGTGCCAGCAGGCCAGGCTCAGGCCATAGCAATCAGCCCCAGCATTTT. This sequence encodes CASRPGSGHSNQPQHF.

This rearrangement joins TRBV6-5 to TRBJ2-1; TRBD2 is a possible D gene (5 bases). Looked up from germline, CDR1 is MNHEY and CDR2 is SVGAGI. The V gene lost 3 bases and the J gene lost 1 base, with 13 bases spanning the gap. This CDR3 comprises 16 residues. The CDR3 bases are TGTGCCAGCAGTTATCAGACGGGAAGGTCCTACAATGAGCAGTTCTTC. This gives the protein CASSYQTGRSYNEQFF.

The rearrangement uses TRBV6-5 and TRBJ1-1, with D uncertain. Trimming left V 5 bases short and J 1 base short, with 14 bases between. The CDR3 totals 15 residues. CDR1 is MNHEY and CDR2 is SVGAGI in the germline V gene. The chain's CDR3 is CASSTGGIKNTEAFF. DNA for the CDR3: TGTGCCAGCAGTACGGGAGGGATCAAGAACACTGAAGCTTTCTTT.

The genes are TRBV6-1 and TRBJ1-4; 12 positions agree with TRBD1. Trimming cost V 4 bases and J 6 bases; bases outside gene matches: 3. The CDR3 runs 15 residues. In germline, CDR1 is MNHNS, CDR2 SASEGT. CDR3 region: CASSGGQGADEKLFF. CDR3 DNA sequence: TGTGCCAGCAGTGGGGGACAGGGGGCGGATGAAAAACTGTTTTTT.

The V and J genes are TRBV19 and TRBJ1-3; possible D gene TRBD1, 5 bases. V gave up 3 bases and J gave up 14 bases, with 14 bases separating them. The germline CDR1 and CDR2 sequences are LNHDA and SQIVND (reference sequence). This CDR3 is built from 12 residues. In DNA, the CDR3 is TGTGCCAGTAGTATTGGGGGTCGGACTGTATATTTT. It specifies CASSIGGRTVYF.

This clone was recorded once. The chain couples TRBV6-5 to TRBJ1-3; D not resolved. Germline CDR1 is MNHEY and CDR2 is SVGAGI. CDR3 length: 14 residues. Deletions cut 7 bases from V and 2 bases from J, with 12 bases between. In DNA form, the CDR3 reads TGTGCCAGCAAGACCGCCGGTACTGGAAACACCATATATTTT. It encodes CASKTAGTGNTIYF.

This clone showed up just a few times. The chain joins TRBV19 to TRBJ2-3; 9 bases are shared with TRBD2. J lost 5 bases, V lost 3 bases, and 6 bases had no gene match. Germline V gene sequence: CDR1 LNHDA, CDR2 SQIVND (reference sequence). This CDR3 has 15 amino acids. The CDR3 DNA sequence: TGTGCCAGTAGTATCGGACTAGCGCAGGGAGATACGCAGTATTTT. This codes for CASSIGLAQGDTQYF.

The chain uses TRBV19 and TRBJ1-1; 9 bases match TRBD1. Trimming took 3 bases from V and 4 from J; bases not matched to a gene: 15. CDR3 length: 18 residues. Germline CDR1 and CDR2: LNHDA and SQIVND (reference sequence). DNA for the CDR3: TGTGCCAGTAGTATGCGTGCTAGAATGGGGGACAGGGTCACTGAAGCTTTCTTT. As protein: CASSMRARMGDRVTEAFF.

This chain joins TRBV6-5 and TRBJ1-2, with 7 bases identical to TRBD1. The CDR3 covers 12 residues. Germline CDR1 reads MNHEY; CDR2 reads SVGAGI. After removal of 4 bases from V and 4 bases from J, the junction contained 0 bases not matched to a gene. The CDR3 reads CASSWDSYGYTF. CDR3 nucleotide sequence: TGTGCCAGCAGTTGGGACAGCTATGGCTACACCTTC.